This TCR beta chain was recovered during a study of T cell responses to AZD1222 COVID-19 vaccine. General study findings and limits: The study reported that nearly half of spike-specific TCRs target unmutated variant regions. Repertoire sampling occurred only after the peak T cell response.

Germline lookup yields CDR1 SGDLS and CDR2 YYNGEE. The J segment lost 4 bases and the V segment lost 3 bases, leaving 3 bases of the junction unmatched. The CDR3 is 13 amino acids. In regard to this clone: The antigen is not known.

The repertoire was sequenced with immunoSEQ multiplex PCR; TCRdb's copy has only in-frame clones and lacks some. The sample includes around 130,000 clones, around 90% of them seen just once. The specimen was peripheral blood, collected on day 0 of AZD1222 vaccination. This chain joins TRBV9 and TRBJ1-2; 7 bases are a match to TRBD1. This TCR derives from an adult in good health. The CDR3 DNA sequence: TGTGCCAGCAGCGGTGGGACAGCCTATGGCTACACCTTC. Protein: CASSGGTAYGYTF.